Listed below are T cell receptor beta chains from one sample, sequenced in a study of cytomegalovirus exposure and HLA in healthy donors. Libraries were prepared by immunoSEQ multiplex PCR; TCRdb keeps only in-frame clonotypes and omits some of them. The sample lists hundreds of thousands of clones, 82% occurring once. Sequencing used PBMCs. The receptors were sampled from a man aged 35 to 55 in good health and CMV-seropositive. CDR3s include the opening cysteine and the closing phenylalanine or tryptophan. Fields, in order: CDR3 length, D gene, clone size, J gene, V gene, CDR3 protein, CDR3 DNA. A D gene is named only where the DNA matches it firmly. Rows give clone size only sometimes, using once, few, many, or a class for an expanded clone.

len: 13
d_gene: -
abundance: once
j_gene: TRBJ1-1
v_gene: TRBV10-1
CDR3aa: CASSEPGLDRAFF
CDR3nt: TGCGCCAGCAGTGAGCCGGGACTGGATAGAGCTTTCTTT

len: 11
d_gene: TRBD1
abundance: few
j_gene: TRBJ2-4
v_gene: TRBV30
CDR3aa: CAWSAGTGLYF
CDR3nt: TGTGCCTGGAGTGCCGGGACAGGGCTGTACTTC

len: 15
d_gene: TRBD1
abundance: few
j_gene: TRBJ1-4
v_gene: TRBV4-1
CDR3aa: CASSGGGAGNEKLFF
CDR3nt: TGCGCCAGCAGCGGAGGGGGCGCGGGTAATGAAAAACTGTTTTTT

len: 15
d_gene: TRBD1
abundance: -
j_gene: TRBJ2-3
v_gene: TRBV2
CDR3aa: CASSVGQGGTDTQYF
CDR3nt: TGTGCCAGCAGTGTGGGACAGGGCGGCACAGATACGCAGTATTTT

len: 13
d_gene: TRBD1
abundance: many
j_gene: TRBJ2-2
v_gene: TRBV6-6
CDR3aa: CASSGTGAGELFF
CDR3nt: TGTGCCAGCAGCGGGACAGGGGCCGGGGAGCTGTTTTTT

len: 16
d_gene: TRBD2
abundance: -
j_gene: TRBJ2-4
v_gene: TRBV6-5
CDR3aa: CASSYSRAGGENIQYF
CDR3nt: TGTGCCAGCAGTTACTCGAGAGCCGGGGGGGAAAACATTCAGTACTTC

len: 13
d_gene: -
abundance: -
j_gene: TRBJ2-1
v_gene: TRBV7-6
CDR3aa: CASSLGQYNEQFF
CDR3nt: TGTGCCAGCAGCTTAGGACAGTACAATGAGCAGTTCTTC

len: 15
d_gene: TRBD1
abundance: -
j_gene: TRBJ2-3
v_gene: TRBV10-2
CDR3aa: CASSDGQGGTDTQYF
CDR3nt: TGCGCCAGCAGTGATGGACAGGGCGGCACAGATACGCAGTATTTT

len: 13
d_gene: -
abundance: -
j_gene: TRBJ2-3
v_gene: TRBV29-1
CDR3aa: CSVDVGVTDTQYF
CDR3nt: TGCAGCGTTGACGTAGGGGTCACAGATACGCAGTATTTT

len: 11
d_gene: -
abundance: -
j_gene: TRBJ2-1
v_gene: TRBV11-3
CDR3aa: CASSLNNEQFF
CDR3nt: TGTGCCAGCAGCCTAAACAATGAGCAGTTCTTC

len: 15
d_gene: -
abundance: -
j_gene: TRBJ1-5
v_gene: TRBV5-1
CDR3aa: CASSPTGLVHQPQHF
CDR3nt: TGCGCCAGCAGCCCGACAGGCCTGGTCCATCAGCCCCAGCATTTT